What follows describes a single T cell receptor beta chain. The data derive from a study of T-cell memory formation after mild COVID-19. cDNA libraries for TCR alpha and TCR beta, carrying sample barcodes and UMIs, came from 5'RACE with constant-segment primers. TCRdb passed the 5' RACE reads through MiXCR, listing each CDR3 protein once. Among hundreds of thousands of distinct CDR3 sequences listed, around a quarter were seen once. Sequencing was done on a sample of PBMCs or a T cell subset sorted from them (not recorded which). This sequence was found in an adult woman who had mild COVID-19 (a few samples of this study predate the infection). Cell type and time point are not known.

CDR3 protein: CASSWGDRAEDEQYF. CDR3 nucleotides: TGCGCCAGCAGCTGGGGGGACAGGGCTGAAGACGAGCAGTACTTC. The chain has TRBV5-1 and TRBJ2-7, with 9 bases fitting TRBD1. Trimming cost V 3 bases and J 5 bases; bases outside gene matches: 9. Germline loops: CDR1 SGHRS, CDR2 YFSETQ. The CDR3 sequence is 15 residues long.